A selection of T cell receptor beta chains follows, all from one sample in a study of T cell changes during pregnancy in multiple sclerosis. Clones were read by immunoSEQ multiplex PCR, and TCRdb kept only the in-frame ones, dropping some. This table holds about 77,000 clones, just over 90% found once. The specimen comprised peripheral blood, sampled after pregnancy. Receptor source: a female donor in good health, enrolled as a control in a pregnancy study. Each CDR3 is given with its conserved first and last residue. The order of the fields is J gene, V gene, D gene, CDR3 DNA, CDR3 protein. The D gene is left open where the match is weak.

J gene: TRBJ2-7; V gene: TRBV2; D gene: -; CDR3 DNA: TGTGCCAGCAGGCCTACCTCATACGAGCAGTACTTC; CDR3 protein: CASRPTSYEQYF
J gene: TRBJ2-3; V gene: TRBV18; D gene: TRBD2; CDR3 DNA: TGTGCCAGCTCACCCCTCGGCGGGAGTACAGATACGCAGTATTTT; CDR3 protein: CASSPLGGSTDTQYF
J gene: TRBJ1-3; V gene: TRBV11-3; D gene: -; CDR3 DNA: TGTGCCAGCAGCTTTCCACAGGTGAGGGGAAACACCATATATTTT; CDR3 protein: CASSFPQVRGNTIYF
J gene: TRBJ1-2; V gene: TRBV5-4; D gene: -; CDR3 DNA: TGTGCCAGCAGCTTGGTTGGCTCTGGCTACACCTTC; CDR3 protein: CASSLVGSGYTF
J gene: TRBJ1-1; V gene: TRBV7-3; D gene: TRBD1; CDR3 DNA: TGTGCCAGCAGCCTAATGGGACAGGGGACTATCAGTGAAGCTTTCTTT; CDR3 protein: CASSLMGQGTISEAFF
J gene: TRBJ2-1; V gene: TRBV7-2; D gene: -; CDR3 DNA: TGTGCCAGCAGCTTAGCGGGAGCGTGGATGAATGAGCAGTTCTTC; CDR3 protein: CASSLAGAWMNEQFF
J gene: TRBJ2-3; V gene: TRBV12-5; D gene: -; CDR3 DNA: TGTGCTAGTGTCGGTAACACAGATACGCAGTATTTT; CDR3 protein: CASVGNTDTQYF
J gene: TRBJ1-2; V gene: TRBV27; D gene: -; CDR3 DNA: TGTGCCAGCAGATTGAATCGGCTAGGCTATGGCTACACCTTC; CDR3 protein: CASRLNRLGYGYTF
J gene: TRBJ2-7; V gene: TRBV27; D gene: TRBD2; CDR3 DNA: TGTGCCAGCCGTAAAGTCCTCGGTGCGGGGGGATCGGGGGAGCAGTACTTC; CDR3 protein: CASRKVLGAGGSGEQYF
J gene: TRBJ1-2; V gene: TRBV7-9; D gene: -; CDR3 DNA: TGTGCCAGCAGCGTCGGGTCGGGTTCAACCAATGGCTACACCTTC; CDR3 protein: CASSVGSGSTNGYTF
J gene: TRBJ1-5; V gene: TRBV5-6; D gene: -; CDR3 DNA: TGTGCCAGCAGCTTACAGGGCGGAACGAGCAATCAGCCCCAGCATTTT; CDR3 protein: CASSLQGGTSNQPQHF
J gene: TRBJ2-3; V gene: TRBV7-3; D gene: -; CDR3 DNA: TGTGCCAGCAGCTTCGTCTCGGGAAGCGGGGATACGCAGTATTTT; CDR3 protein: CASSFVSGSGDTQYF
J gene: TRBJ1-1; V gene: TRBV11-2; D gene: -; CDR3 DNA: TGTGCCAGCAGCTTAGAGGCCGGGACACTTGAAGCTTTCTTT; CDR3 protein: CASSLEAGTLEAFF
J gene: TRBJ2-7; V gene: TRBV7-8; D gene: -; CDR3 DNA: TGTGCCAGCAGCTCACTAGACGGTACCTACGAGCAGTACTTC; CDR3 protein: CASSSLDGTYEQYF
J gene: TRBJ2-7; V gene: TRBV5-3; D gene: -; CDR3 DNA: TGTGCCAGAAGCCGACAGCTTACGAGGAACTTC; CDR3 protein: CARSRQLTRNF
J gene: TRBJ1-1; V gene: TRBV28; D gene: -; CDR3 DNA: TGTGCCAGCAGTTTATCGGGGGGGTTTTCAACTGAAGCTTTCTTT; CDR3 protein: CASSLSGGFSTEAFF
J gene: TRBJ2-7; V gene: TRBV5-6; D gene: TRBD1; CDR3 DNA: TGTGCCAGCACCCCATCGGACAGGAACTCCTACGAGCAGTACTTC; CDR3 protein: CASTPSDRNSYEQYF
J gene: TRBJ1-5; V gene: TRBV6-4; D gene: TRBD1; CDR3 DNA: TGTGCCAGCAGTGATACTTCGGGACAGGGGTGTTGTTCGAATCAGCCCCAGCATTTT; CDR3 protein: CASSDTSGQGCCSNQPQHF
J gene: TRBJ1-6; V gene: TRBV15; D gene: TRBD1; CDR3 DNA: TGTGCCACCAGCAGACGACAGGGGGTACAAAATTCACCCCTCCACTTT; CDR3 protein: CATSRRQGVQNSPLHF
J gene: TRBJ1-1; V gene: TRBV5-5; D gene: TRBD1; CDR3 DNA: TGTGCCAGCAGCTCCGAACTCAGGGGGCGGACCACTGAAGCTTTCTTT; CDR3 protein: CASSSELRGRTTEAFF
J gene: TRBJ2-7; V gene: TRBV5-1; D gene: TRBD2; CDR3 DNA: TGCGCCAGCAGCTTGGCGGGGGGGCCGTACGAGCAGTACTTC; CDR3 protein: CASSLAGGPYEQYF
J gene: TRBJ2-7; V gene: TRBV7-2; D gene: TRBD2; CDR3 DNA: TGTGCCAGCAGCTCTAGCGGGGCGCGGACCTACGAGCAGTACTTC; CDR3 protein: CASSSSGARTYEQYF